This is a list of T cell receptor beta chains from one sample in a study of T cell responses to AZD1222 COVID-19 vaccine. Produced via immunoSEQ multiplex PCR; TCRdb's table is partial and in-frame only. The sample carries approximately 150,000 clones, around 90% recorded once. The specimen was peripheral blood, collected on day 0 of MenACWY control vaccination. These receptors were collected from an adult in good health. CDR3s include the opening cysteine and the closing phenylalanine or tryptophan. The D gene is left open where the match is weak. The listing skips clone size in some rows; elsewhere it reads once, few, many or a size class.

TRBJ2-5	TRBV6-5	14	NA	NA	CASSYVGGRETQYF	TGTGCCAGCAGTTATGTGGGGGGGCGTGAGACCCAGTACTTC
TRBJ1-6	TRBV11-3	13	NA	TRBD1	CASRDRDSSPLHF	TGTGCCAGCAGGGACAGGGATTCTTCACCCCTCCACTTT
TRBJ1-1	TRBV6-1	15	NA	NA	CASSDRGSKNTEAFF	TGTGCCAGCAGTGACAGGGGAAGTAAGAACACTGAAGCTTTCTTT
TRBJ1-6	TRBV4-3	19	NA	TRBD1	CASSQERGQDYYINSPLHF	TGCGCCAGCAGCCAAGAGAGGGGACAGGACTACTACATTAATTCACCCCTCCACTTT
TRBJ1-2	TRBV28	14	NA	TRBD1	CASSLRDSSYGYTF	TGTGCCAGCAGTCTCCGGGACAGTTCCTATGGCTACACCTTC
TRBJ2-2	TRBV7-3	16	NA	TRBD2	CASSPRTSTNTGELFF	TGTGCCAGCAGCCCAAGGACTAGCACGAACACCGGGGAGCTGTTTTTT
TRBJ2-7	TRBV7-2	18	few	NA	CASSLAWGGQVRPYEQYF	TGTGCCAGCAGCTTAGCGTGGGGGGGACAGGTACGACCCTACGAGCAGTACTTC
TRBJ2-1	TRBV12-5	16	NA	TRBD2	CASAISLGGSYNEQFF	TGTGCTAGTGCTATCTCTTTGGGAGGGTCCTACAATGAGCAGTTCTTC
TRBJ2-2	TRBV2	14	NA	NA	CASRAGPNTGELFF	TGTGCCAGCCGGGCCGGGCCAAACACCGGGGAGCTGTTTTTT
TRBJ1-2	TRBV7-8	15	NA	NA	CASSYQPGANYGYTF	TGTGCCAGCAGCTACCAGCCCGGAGCTAACTATGGCTACACCTTC
TRBJ1-1	TRBV27	13	NA	NA	CASSSFLNTEAFF	TGTGCCAGCAGCTCCTTTTTGAACACTGAAGCTTTCTTT
TRBJ2-1	TRBV28	18	NA	NA	CASTPPPETSSSYNEQFF	TGTGCCAGCACGCCCCCCCCGGAGACTTCGAGCTCCTACAATGAGCAGTTCTTC
TRBJ2-7	TRBV2	13	NA	NA	CASSVEQGYEQYF	TGTGCCAGCAGTGTGGAACAGGGTTACGAGCAGTACTTC
TRBJ1-5	TRBV2	13	NA	NA	CATTGGANQPQHF	TGTGCCACCACGGGGGGAGCAAATCAGCCCCAGCATTTT
TRBJ1-2	TRBV2	15	NA	NA	CAIAVGHTANYGYTF	TGTGCCATAGCGGTTGGGCATACCGCTAACTATGGCTACACCTTC
TRBJ1-2	TRBV7-2	14	NA	NA	CASSLYGGVSGYTF	TGTGCCAGCAGCTTATACGGGGGGGTCTCTGGCTACACCTTC
TRBJ2-2	TRBV14	18	NA	NA	CASSRRWAGTLNTGELFF	TGTGCCAGCAGCCGGCGTTGGGCGGGGACGCTGAACACCGGGGAGCTGTTTTTT
TRBJ1-2	TRBV20-1	13	once	NA	CSASEGANYGYTF	TGCAGTGCTAGTGAAGGGGCTAACTATGGCTACACCTTC
TRBJ2-1	TRBV11-2	18	NA	TRBD2	CASSFGGRDYILYNEQFF	TGTGCCAGCAGCTTTGGTGGGAGGGACTATATTCTATACAATGAGCAGTTCTTC
TRBJ2-7	TRBV4-1	16	NA	TRBD1	CASSQGLGQGLYEQYF	TGCGCCAGCAGCCAAGGCCTGGGACAGGGGCTCTACGAGCAGTACTTC
TRBJ2-3	TRBV9	15	NA	TRBD1	CASSGKTGGTDTQYF	TGTGCCAGCAGCGGCAAGACAGGGGGCACAGATACGCAGTATTTT
TRBJ2-2	TRBV6-4	14	NA	NA	CASKSGSYTGELFF	TGTGCCAGCAAGTCGGGGAGCTACACCGGGGAGCTGTTTTTT
TRBJ1-4	TRBV7-9	15	NA	NA	CASSFPSTTNEKLFF	TGTGCCAGCAGCTTTCCCTCCACAACTAATGAAAAACTGTTTTTT
TRBJ1-2	TRBV5-1	15	NA	NA	CASSLPGQGGYGYTF	TGCGCCAGCAGCTTACCGGGCCAAGGAGGATATGGCTACACCTTC
TRBJ2-3	TRBV5-1	15	NA	TRBD2	CASSAGLAGADTQYF	TGCGCCAGCAGCGCGGGACTAGCGGGAGCAGATACGCAGTATTTT
TRBJ2-1	TRBV4-1	15	NA	TRBD2	CASSSSGVGYNEQFF	TGCGCCAGCAGCTCTAGCGGGGTGGGTTACAATGAGCAGTTCTTC
TRBJ1-1	TRBV7-9	15	NA	NA	CASSGDFPQGTEAFF	TGTGCCAGCAGCGGGGACTTTCCTCAGGGCACTGAAGCTTTCTTT
TRBJ1-2	TRBV7-2	14	NA	NA	CASSVDAGLSGYTF	TGTGCCAGCAGCGTGGATGCAGGCCTTAGTGGCTACACCTTC
TRBJ1-2	TRBV5-1	14	NA	TRBD1	CASSPGDRGLGYTF	TGCGCCAGCAGCCCGGGGGACAGGGGATTAGGCTACACCTTC